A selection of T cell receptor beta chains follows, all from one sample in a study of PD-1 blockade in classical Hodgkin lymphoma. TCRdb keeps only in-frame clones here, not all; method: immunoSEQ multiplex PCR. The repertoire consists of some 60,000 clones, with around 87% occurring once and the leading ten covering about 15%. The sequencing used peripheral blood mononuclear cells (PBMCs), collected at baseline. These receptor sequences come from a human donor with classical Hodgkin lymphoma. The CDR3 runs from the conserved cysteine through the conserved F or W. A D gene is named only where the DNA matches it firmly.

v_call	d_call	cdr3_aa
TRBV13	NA	CASSLRGESSGNTIYF
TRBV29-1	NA	CSVVTRAEDEQYF
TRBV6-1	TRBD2	CASSEYLAGGLQETQYF
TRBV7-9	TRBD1	CASSGVTGAEQQPQHF
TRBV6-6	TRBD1	CASSYGQGGDQPQHF
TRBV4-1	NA	CASSQRPFYGYTF
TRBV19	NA	CASSPQRDTETQYF
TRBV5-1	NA	CASSFNRTLNTEAFF
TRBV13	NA	CASSLAGLGGAYYGYTF
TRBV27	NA	CASRPPSYNSPLHF
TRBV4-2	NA	CASSQVGQPQHF
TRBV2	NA	CASSGGPNYGYTF
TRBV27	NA	CASSFQGAYNEQFF
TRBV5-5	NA	CASRPLTGTWGYTF
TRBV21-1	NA	CASIPKVGGHFHQPQHF
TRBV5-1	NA	CASSFQGGNTEAFF
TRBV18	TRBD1	CASSTRQGTYEQYF
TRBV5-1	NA	CASSSPGPPNNEQFF
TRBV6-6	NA	CASSPEGEYGYTF
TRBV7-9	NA	CASSSLGVRANYGYTF
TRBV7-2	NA	CASSRDSGHNEQFF
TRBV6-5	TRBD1	CASSYSDRAPTETQYF
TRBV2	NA	CASSKSGGSYNEQFF
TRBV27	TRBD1	CASSFGQGAGANVLTF
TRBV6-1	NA	CASSERILGGNQPQHF
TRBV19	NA	CASSMGSEAFF
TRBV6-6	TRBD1	CASRTGQGVMYEKLFF